This TCR beta chain was obtained from a study of cytomegalovirus exposure and HLA in healthy donors. Regarding the study as a whole: There were some V segments, including TRBV6-2 and TRBV6-3, excluded as indistinguishable. According to the study, 160 or so TCR beta chains were cytomegalovirus-associated.

This clone was detected only a few times. The target antigen is unknown. PCR employed 60 Vbeta and 13 Jbeta primers. TCRdb's table, derived via immunoSEQ multiplex PCR, lists solely in-frame clones and lacks some. Counted here are approximately 200,000 clones, around 81% occurring once; the ten biggest clones make up 1.5% to 2%. The CDR3 spans 12 residues. V lost 3 bases and J lost 10, with 10 bases in between. Germline V gene data show CDR1 as WNHNN and CDR2 as SYGVQD (reference sequence). The sequence came from a man aged 25 to 40 in good health and CMV-seronegative. The rearrangement uses TRBV10-1 and TRBJ2-1; D not certain. Sequencing was performed on PBMCs. Written as DNA, the CDR3 is TGCGCCAGCAGTGACCCGTTTAGCGAGCAGTTCTTC. Translating it yields CASSDPFSEQFF.